Below are 31 T cell receptor beta chains sequenced from a single sample in a study of OX40 agonist ivuxolimab in advanced cancers. The repertoire was sequenced with immunoSEQ multiplex PCR; TCRdb's copy has only in-frame clones and lacks some. This sample carries 70,000 to 95,000 clones, about 86% of them seen once, and the ten largest clones take 6.6%. Sequenced material: CD4+ or CD8+ T cells sorted from blood, taken in a trial of the OX40 agonist ivuxolimab. The receptors derive from an adult with an advanced solid tumor such as melanoma, head and neck, liver or kidney cancer.

This clone occurred once. The V gene is TRBV11-2, the J gene TRBJ1-4; TRBD1 might be the D (5 bases). Per germline, CDR1 SGHAT and CDR2 FQNNGV. The germline V and J ends were trimmed by 8 bases and 8 bases, with 27 bases remaining between them. The CDR3 covers 17 residues. CDR3 DNA: TGTGCCAGCTCGCCCTCCCCCCTCGGACATTATAAGGAAAAACTGTTTTTT. Translating it yields CASSPSPLGHYKEKLFF.

The chain recombines TRBV5-6 with TRBJ1-5; 7 positions agree with TRBD1. In germline, CDR1 is SGHDT, CDR2 YYEEEE. V shed 4 bases, J shed 4 bases, and the junction held 5 bases outside the gene matches. The CDR3 is made up of 14 amino acids. The CDR3 loop reads CASSGRDSNQPQHF. The CDR3, as DNA: TGTGCCAGCAGCGGCCGGGACAGTAATCAGCCCCAGCATTTT.

This clone showed up just a few times. V gene TRBV28 combines with J gene TRBJ2-7; 8 bases align to TRBD2. The CDR3 covers 18 residues. The trim removed 6 bases at V and 0 bases at J, leaving 16 bases unmatched. CDR1 is MDHEN and CDR2 is SYDVKM in the germline V gene. CDR3 in DNA: TGTGCCAGCAGCGATTCCCCGGGACTAGGGACTCTCTCCTACGAGCAGTACTTC. Its translation: CASSDSPGLGTLSYEQYF. The full variable domain, its missing parts supplied by reference TRBV28 and TRBJ2-7, is DVKVTQSSRYLVKRTGEKVFLECVQDMDHENMFWYRQDPGLGLRLIYFSYDVKMKEKGDIPEGYSVSREKKERFSLILESASTNQTSMYLCASSDSPGLGTLSYEQYFGPGTRLTVT.

This clone was seen just once. The chain is built from TRBV7-2 and TRBJ1-2; weak D call: TRBD1 (6 bases). This CDR3 region has 13 residues. Germline loops: CDR1 SGHTA, CDR2 FQGNSA. With 3 bases removed from V and 2 bases from J, the gap between germline ends came to 7 bases. The CDR3 nucleotides are TGTGCCAGCAGCTTCGACAGGAACTATGGCTACACCTTC. It encodes CASSFDRNYGYTF. Full variable domain (outside the CDR3, taken from reference TRBV7-2 and TRBJ1-2): GAGVSQSPSNKVTEKGKDVELRCDPISGHTALYWYRQSLGQGLEFLIYFQGNSAPDKSGLPSDRFSAERTGGSVSTLTIQRTQQEDSAVYLCASSFDRNYGYTFGSGTRLTVV.

This chain joins TRBV6-4 and TRBJ2-1; TRBD2 matches 9 bases. Germline V gene lookup returns CDR1 MRHNA and CDR2 SNTAGT. The ends lost 4 bases at V and 9 bases at J; junction bases unmatched: 13. There are 16 residues in the CDR3. CDR3: CASSVDNAGGLSEQFF. DNA of the CDR3: TGTGCCAGCAGTGTGGATAATGCGGGAGGGCTTTCTGAGCAGTTCTTC.

The V and J genes are TRBV5-6 and TRBJ2-5; D unclear. CDR3 length: 15 amino acids. CDR1 is SGHDT, CDR2 YYEEEE, per germline. The V gene lost 3 bases and the J gene lost 2 bases, with 14 bases spanning the gap. CDR3 sequence: CASSYRPSLQETQYF. CDR3 nucleotide sequence: TGTGCCAGCAGCTATAGACCTTCCTTGCAAGAGACCCAGTACTTC.

The chain couples TRBV9 to TRBJ2-3; possible D gene TRBD1, 5 bases. The CDR3 has 15 amino acids. Per germline, CDR1 SGDLS and CDR2 YYNGEE. V was shortened by 0 bases and J by 1 base, with 9 bases between the two germline ends. CDR3 DNA: TGTGCCAGCAGCGTAGAGAGCAGGGGCACAGATACGCAGTATTTT. Protein: CASSVESRGTDTQYF.

The V call is TRBV29-1, the J call TRBJ2-7; TRBD1 is a possible D gene (5 bases). The germline gives CDR1 SQVTM, CDR2 ANQGSEA. The CDR3 extends over 11 amino acids. V shed 7 bases and J shed 2 bases, with 9 bases lying between them. The DNA of the CDR3 is TGCAGCGGGCAGGGAACCTACGAGCAGTACTTC. It is translated as CSGQGTYEQYF.

The chain has TRBV28 and TRBJ2-1, with 12 bases aligning to TRBD2. V shed 5 bases and J 10 bases; nucleotides not matched to a gene: 15. Germline CDR1 is MDHEN and CDR2 is SYDVKM. There are 17 residues in the CDR3. The DNA for the CDR3 is TGTGCCAGCAGTGAGACTAGCGGGGGCTCCTCCGGGCGGGAGCAGTTCTTC. Protein: CASSETSGGSSGREQFF.

CDR3 loop: CASSLAGDGNTIYF. CDR3 DNA sequence: TGTGCCAGCAGCTTAGCGGGGGACGGAAACACCATATATTTT. This chain uses TRBV7-2 with TRBJ1-3; a possible D gene is TRBD1 (5 bases). The CDR3 contains 14 residues. Between the trimmed V and J ends, which lost 0 bases and 4 bases, there was a span of 7 bases. Per germline, CDR1 SGHTA and CDR2 FQGNSA.

This chain uses TRBV7-9 with TRBJ2-1; the match to TRBD2 covers 7 bases. V gave up 8 bases and J gave up 6 bases; unmatched junction bases: 13. There are 15 residues in the CDR3. The germline CDR1 and CDR2 sequences are SEHNR and FQNEAQ (reference sequence). The DNA of the CDR3 is TGTGCCAGCCTCTCCGAACGGGGGGAATTCAATGAGCAGTTCTTC. Its translation: CASLSERGEFNEQFF.

The chain carries TRBV28 and TRBJ2-7, with unresolved D. Trimming stripped 7 bases from V and 3 bases from J, with 7 bases between. This CDR3 comprises 11 residues. The germline V gene has CDR1 MDHEN and CDR2 SYDVKM. CDR3 residues: CASMVLYEQYF. In nucleotides, the CDR3 is TGTGCCAGCATGGTCCTCTACGAGCAGTACTTC.

The chain recombines TRBV7-8 with TRBJ1-5; 9 bases fit TRBD1. The CDR3 extends over 16 amino acids. CDR1 is SGHVS and CDR2 is FQNEAQ in the germline V gene. Trimming at V came to 1 base and at J to 7 bases, leaving 8 bases not matched to a gene. As DNA, the CDR3 is TGTGCCAGCAGCTTAGGAGGGACAGGGAACAAACAGCCCCAGCATTTT. This translates into CASSLGGTGNKQPQHF.

The chain is built from TRBV2 and TRBJ1-1; D ambiguous. Germline lookup yields CDR1 SNHLY and CDR2 FYNNEI. This CDR3 spans 12 amino acids. Trimming cost V 4 bases and J 1 base, with 4 bases left between them. CDR3 bases: TGTGCCAGCAGTGGGGGGAACACTGAAGCTTTCTTT. Residues: CASSGGNTEAFF.

The chain has TRBV5-8 and TRBJ1-1; D gene uncertain. The germline CDR1 and CDR2 sequences are SGHTS and YDEGEE. The CDR3 has 14 amino acids. V dropped 0 bases and J dropped 4 bases, with 10 bases sitting between them. Here the CDR3 DNA reads TGTGCCAGCAGCTTGGAAGAGGGATCCACTGAAGCTTTCTTT. It translates to CASSLEEGSTEAFF.

This clone was picked up a small number of times. The chain combines TRBV19 with TRBJ1-2; D is unclear. Germline assignment: CDR1 LNHDA and CDR2 SQIVND (reference sequence). Trimming shortened V by 4 bases and J by 8 bases, and 11 bases separated the two germline ends. The CDR3 sequence is 12 residues long. The CDR3 region is CASSRAAGGYTF. For the CDR3, the DNA is TGTGCCAGTAGTAGGGCAGCCGGGGGCTACACCTTC.

The chain couples TRBV4-1 to TRBJ1-4; D is unresolved. This CDR3 spans 13 amino acids. The V end lost 0 bases, the J end lost 6 bases, and 5 bases lay between the germline ends. Germline CDR1 is MGHRA and CDR2 is YSYEKL. The CDR3 region is CASSQDPHEKLFF. CDR3 sequence (DNA): TGCGCCAGCAGCCAAGATCCCCATGAAAAACTGTTTTTT.

This chain joins TRBV30 and TRBJ1-2, with D perhaps matching TRBD1 (5 bases). Germline CDR1 reads GTSNPN; CDR2 reads SVGIG (reference sequence). V was shortened by 1 base and J by 3 bases, with 12 bases between the two germline ends. The CDR3 has 14 residues. CDR3 amino acids: CAWSGTDNYYGYTF. The CDR3 bases are TGTGCCTGGAGTGGGACGGACAACTACTATGGCTACACCTTC.

This clone turned up a few times. The chain employs TRBV6-1 and TRBJ1-2; D perhaps matches TRBD1 (5 bases). The length of the CDR3 is 15 residues. Germline V lookup: CDR1 MNHNS, CDR2 SASEGT. Trimming took 4 bases from V and 8 from J, leaving 20 bases between them. CDR3 residues: CASSAGGPRGRGYTF. In DNA form, the CDR3 reads TGTGCCAGCAGTGCAGGTGGGCCGAGGGGACGAGGCTACACCTTC.

The rearrangement joins TRBV28 to TRBJ2-1; TRBD2 agrees at 7 bases. Germline CDR1 MDHEN, CDR2 SYDVKM. The junction had 7 bases not matched to a gene; V was cut back by 2 bases and J by 0 bases. The CDR3 totals 17 residues. The CDR3 sequence is CASSLLAEIRSYNEQFF. The CDR3 nucleotides read TGTGCCAGCAGTTTACTAGCGGAAATCCGCTCCTACAATGAGCAGTTCTTC.

The chain carries TRBV7-8 and TRBJ2-1; the D is unclear. Between the trimmed V and J ends, which lost 5 bases and 0 bases, there was a span of 14 bases. CDR1 and CDR2 (germline): SGHVS, FQNEAQ. CDR3 length: 16 residues. As DNA, the CDR3 is TGTGCCAGCAGCCCCTTGACTGGCAACTCCTACAATGAGCAGTTCTTC. This codes for CASSPLTGNSYNEQFF.

The V gene is TRBV29-1, the J gene TRBJ2-2, with 8 bases that match TRBD1. V lost 8 bases, J lost 3 bases, and 5 bases stayed unmatched. CDR1 is SQVTM and CDR2 is ANQGSEA in the germline V gene. The CDR3 totals 13 residues. The CDR3, as DNA: TGCAGCTATCGACAGGGGTACACCGGGGAGCTGTTTTTT. Protein: CSYRQGYTGELFF.

The chain joins TRBV7-8 to TRBJ2-2; 7 nucleotides agree with TRBD1. V shed 10 bases and J 7 bases; nucleotides not matched to a gene: 9. This CDR3 region has 13 residues. CDR1 SGHVS and CDR2 FQNEAQ come from the germline V gene. This CDR3 is CATTQQGFGELFF. In DNA, the CDR3 is TGTGCCACCACACAACAGGGGTTCGGGGAGCTGTTTTTT.

The V gene is TRBV11-2, the J gene TRBJ1-2; possible D gene TRBD1, 6 bases. V was clipped by 7 bases and J by 5 bases, with 14 bases between them. Looked up from germline, CDR1 is SGHAT and CDR2 is FQNNGV. The CDR3 covers 13 residues. CDR3 in amino acids: CASNRTGRYGYTF. In DNA, the CDR3 is TGTGCCAGCAACCGTACAGGGAGGTATGGCTACACCTTC.

As for this clone: This CDR3 is also generated by other DNA sequences in the sample. This sequence joins TRBV4-1 and TRBJ2-2; 10 bases map to TRBD2. Germline-derived CDR1 and CDR2 are MGHRA and YSYEKL. V was pared by 1 base and J by 0 bases, with 2 bases of the junction left unmatched. This CDR3 comprises 17 residues. The CDR3 nucleotides are TGCGCCAGCAGCCAAGTAGGACTAGCGGCGAACACCGGGGAGCTGTTTTTT. Translating it yields CASSQVGLAANTGELFF.

This chain joins TRBV5-6 and TRBJ2-6, with D possibly TRBD2 on 6 matching bases. V dropped 1 base and J dropped 2 bases, with 7 bases sitting between them. This CDR3 has 15 residues. Germline CDR1 reads SGHDT; CDR2 reads YYEEEE. The CDR3 loop is CASSLTGAGANVLTF. In nucleotides, the CDR3 is TGTGCCAGCAGCTTGACGGGGGCTGGGGCCAACGTCCTGACTTTC.

The chain employs TRBV28 and TRBJ2-7; perhaps TRBD2 as D (7 bases). V lost 10 bases and J 6 bases, leaving 19 bases between the germline ends. The CDR3 has 13 residues. CDR1 and CDR2 from the germline V gene are MDHEN and SYDVKM. CDR3 coding DNA: TGTGCCACCCGGCGGGGGCGAGAGGGCGAGCAGTACGTC. Protein product: CATRRGREGEQYV.

This clone was picked up one time. The rearrangement joins TRBV4-3 to TRBJ2-3; TRBD2 aligns across 10 bases. Losses at the gene ends were 1 base for V and 1 base for J; bases not matched to a gene: 2. CDR1 LGHNA and CDR2 YSLEER come from the germline V gene. The CDR3 is 16 residues long. CDR3 nucleotide sequence: TGCGCCAGCAGCCAAGGGACTAGCGGTCGCACAGATACGCAGTATTTT. This sequence encodes CASSQGTSGRTDTQYF.

The J gene is TRBJ1-6, the V gene TRBV27; D ambiguous. Germline loops: CDR1 MNHEY, CDR2 SMNVEV (reference sequence). Trimming took 2 bases from V and 7 from J, leaving 6 bases between them. CDR3 length equals 13 residues. CDR3 DNA sequence: TGTGCCAGCAGTTTACTCGGGAATTCACCCCTCCACTTT. It translates to CASSLLGNSPLHF.

V and J are TRBV11-2 and TRBJ2-7; 7 bases agree with TRBD1. The CDR3 contains 15 residues. The germline gives CDR1 SGHAT, CDR2 FQNNGV. V lost 5 bases and J lost 2; bases outside the gene matches: 9. CDR3 in amino acids: CASSTGTVGAYEQYF. The CDR3 region has the DNA TGTGCCAGCAGCACGGGGACAGTGGGGGCCTACGAGCAGTACTTC.

DNA of the CDR3: TGCGCCAGTCGGACATGGGCTAATTCACCCCTCCACTTT. It is translated as CASRTWANSPLHF. The V call is TRBV5-1, the J call TRBJ1-6; weak D call: TRBD1 (5 bases). The length of the CDR3 is 13 residues. Germline CDR1 SGHRS, CDR2 YFSETQ. The V gene lost 8 bases and the J gene lost 6 bases, with 12 bases spanning the gap.